This record covers a single T cell receptor (beta chain). These data belong to a study of early T cells in non-severe SARS-CoV-2 infection. Individual cDNA molecules were tagged with unique molecular identifiers, the study reported. TCRdb called the 5' RACE reads again in MiXCR, with one record for every CDR3 protein. The table has about 100,000 distinct CDR3 sequences, about 12% seen once. The clonotype was recovered from an adult who was a healthcare worker with PCR-confirmed SARS-CoV-2 infection or an uninfected control (not recorded which). The sequenced sample was whole blood.

The chain's CDR3 is CASSSPGTASYEQYF. Written as DNA, the CDR3 is TGTGCCAGCAGCTCACCCGGGACCGCATCCTACGAGCAGTACTTC. The chain is built from TRBV7-9 and TRBJ2-7; possibly TRBD1 or TRBD2 for D (5 bases each). V dropped 4 bases and J dropped 1 base, with 14 bases sitting between them. The CDR3 has 15 amino acids. Germline CDR1 and CDR2: SEHNR and FQNEAQ (reference sequence).